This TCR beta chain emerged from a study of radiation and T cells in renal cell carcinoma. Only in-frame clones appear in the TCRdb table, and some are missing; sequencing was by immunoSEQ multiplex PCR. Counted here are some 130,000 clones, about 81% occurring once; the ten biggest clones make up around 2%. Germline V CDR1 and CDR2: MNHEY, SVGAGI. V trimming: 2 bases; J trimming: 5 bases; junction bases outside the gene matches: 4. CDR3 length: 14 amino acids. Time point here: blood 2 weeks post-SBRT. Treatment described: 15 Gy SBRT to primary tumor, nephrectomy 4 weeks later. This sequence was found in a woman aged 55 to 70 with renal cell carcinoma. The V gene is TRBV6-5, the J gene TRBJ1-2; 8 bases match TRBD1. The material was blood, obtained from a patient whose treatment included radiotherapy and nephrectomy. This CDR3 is CASSYQGASYGYTF. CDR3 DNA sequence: TGTGCCAGCAGTTACCAGGGGGCGAGTTATGGCTACACCTTC.